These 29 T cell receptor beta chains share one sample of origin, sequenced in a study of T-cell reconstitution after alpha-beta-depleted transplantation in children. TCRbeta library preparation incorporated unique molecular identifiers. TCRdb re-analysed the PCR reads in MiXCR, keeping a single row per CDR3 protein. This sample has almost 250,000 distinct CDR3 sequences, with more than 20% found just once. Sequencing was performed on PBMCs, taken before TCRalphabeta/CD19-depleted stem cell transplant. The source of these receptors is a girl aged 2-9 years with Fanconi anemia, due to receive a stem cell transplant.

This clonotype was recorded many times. CDR3 in amino acids: CASSYSDRGAYEQYF. CDR3 sequence (DNA): TGTGCCAGCAGTTACTCGGACAGGGGAGCCTACGAGCAGTACTTC. The chain combines TRBV6-5 with TRBJ2-7, with 9 positions matching TRBD1. Germline V gene sequence: CDR1 MNHEY, CDR2 SVGAGI. The CDR3 runs 15 residues. V lost 0 bases, J lost 2 bases, and 2 bases stayed unmatched.

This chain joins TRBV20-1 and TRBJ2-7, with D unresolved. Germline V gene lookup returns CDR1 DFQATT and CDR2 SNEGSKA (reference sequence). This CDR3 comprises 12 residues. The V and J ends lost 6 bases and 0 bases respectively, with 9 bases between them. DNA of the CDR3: TGCAGTGCCCCGAAGGTCTCCTACGAGCAGTACTTC. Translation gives CSAPKVSYEQYF.

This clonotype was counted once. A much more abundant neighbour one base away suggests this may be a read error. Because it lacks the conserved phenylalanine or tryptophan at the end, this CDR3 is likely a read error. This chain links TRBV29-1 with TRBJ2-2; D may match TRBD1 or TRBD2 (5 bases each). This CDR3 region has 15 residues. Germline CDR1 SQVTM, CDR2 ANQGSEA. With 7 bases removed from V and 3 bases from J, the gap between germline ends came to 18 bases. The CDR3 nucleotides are TGCAGCGCTGACTTCCTTAGAGGGGACACCGGGGAGCTGTTTCTT. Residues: CSADFLRGDTGELFL.

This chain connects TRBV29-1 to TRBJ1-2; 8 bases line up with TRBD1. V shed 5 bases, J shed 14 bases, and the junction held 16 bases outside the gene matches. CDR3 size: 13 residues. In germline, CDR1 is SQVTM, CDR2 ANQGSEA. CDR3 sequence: CSVLAGGAGYQTF. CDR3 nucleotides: TGCAGCGTTCTAGCAGGGGGCGCGGGGTATCAGACCTTC. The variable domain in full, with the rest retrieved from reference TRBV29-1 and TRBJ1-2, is SAVISQKPSRDICQRGTSLTIQCQVDSQVTMMFWYRQQPGQSLTLIATANQGSEATYESGFVIDKFPISRPNLTFSTLTVSNMSPEDSSIYLCSVLAGGAGYQTFGSGTRLTVV.

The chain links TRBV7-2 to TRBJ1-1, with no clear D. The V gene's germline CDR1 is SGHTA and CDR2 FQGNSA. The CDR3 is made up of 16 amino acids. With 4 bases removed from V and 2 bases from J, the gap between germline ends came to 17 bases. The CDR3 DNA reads TGTGCCAGCAGCTCTCGACCGACACACAAAAACACTGAAGCTTTCTTT. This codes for CASSSRPTHKNTEAFF.

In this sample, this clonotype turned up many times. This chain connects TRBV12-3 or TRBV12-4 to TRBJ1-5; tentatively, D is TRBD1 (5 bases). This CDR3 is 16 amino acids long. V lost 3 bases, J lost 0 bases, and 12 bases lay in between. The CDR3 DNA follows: TGTGCCAGCAGTTTTGAGGGGCCCTATAGCAATCAGCCCCAGCATTTT. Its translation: CASSFEGPYSNQPQHF.

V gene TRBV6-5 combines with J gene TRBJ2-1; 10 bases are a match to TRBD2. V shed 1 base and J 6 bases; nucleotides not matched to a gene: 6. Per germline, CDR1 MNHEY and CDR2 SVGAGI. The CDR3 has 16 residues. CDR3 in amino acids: CASSYFPGLAPNEQFF. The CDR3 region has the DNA TGTGCCAGCAGTTACTTCCCGGGACTAGCGCCCAATGAGCAGTTCTTC.

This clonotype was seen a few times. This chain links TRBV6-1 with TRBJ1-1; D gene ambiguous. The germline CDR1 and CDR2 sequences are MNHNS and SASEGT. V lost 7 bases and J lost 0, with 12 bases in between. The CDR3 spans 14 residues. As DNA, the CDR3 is TGTGCCAGCAACCCTGCCCCTTTGAACACTGAAGCTTTCTTT. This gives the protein CASNPAPLNTEAFF.

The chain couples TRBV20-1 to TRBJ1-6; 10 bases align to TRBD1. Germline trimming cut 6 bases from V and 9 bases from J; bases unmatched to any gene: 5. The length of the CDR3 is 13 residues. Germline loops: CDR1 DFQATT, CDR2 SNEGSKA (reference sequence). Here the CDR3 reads CSAKDRGTSPLHF. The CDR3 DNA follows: TGCAGTGCCAAGGACAGGGGGACTTCACCCCTCCACTTT.

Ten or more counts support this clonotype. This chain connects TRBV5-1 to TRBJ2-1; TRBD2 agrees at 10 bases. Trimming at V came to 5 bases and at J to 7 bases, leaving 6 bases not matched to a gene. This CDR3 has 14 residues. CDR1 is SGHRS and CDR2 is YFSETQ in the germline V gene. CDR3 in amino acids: CASRRASGGNEQFF. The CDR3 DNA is TGCGCCAGCAGGAGGGCTAGCGGGGGTAATGAGCAGTTCTTC.

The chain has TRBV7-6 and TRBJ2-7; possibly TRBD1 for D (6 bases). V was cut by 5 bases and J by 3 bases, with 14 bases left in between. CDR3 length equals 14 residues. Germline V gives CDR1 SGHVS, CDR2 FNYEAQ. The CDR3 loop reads CASSPLTGSYEQYF. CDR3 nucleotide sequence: TGTGCCAGCAGCCCGTTGACAGGAAGCTACGAGCAGTACTTC.

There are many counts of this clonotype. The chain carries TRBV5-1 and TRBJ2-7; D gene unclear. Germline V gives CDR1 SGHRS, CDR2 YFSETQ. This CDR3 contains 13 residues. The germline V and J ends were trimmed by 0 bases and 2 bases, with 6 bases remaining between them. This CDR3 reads CASSLEAAYEQYF. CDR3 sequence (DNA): TGCGCCAGCAGCTTGGAGGCAGCCTACGAGCAGTACTTC. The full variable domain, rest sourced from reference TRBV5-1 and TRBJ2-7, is KAGVTQTPRYLIKTRGQQVTLSCSPISGHRSVSWYQQTPGQGLQFLFEYFSETQRNKGNFPGRFSGRQFSNSRSEMNVSTLELGDSALYLCASSLEAAYEQYFGPGTRLTVT.

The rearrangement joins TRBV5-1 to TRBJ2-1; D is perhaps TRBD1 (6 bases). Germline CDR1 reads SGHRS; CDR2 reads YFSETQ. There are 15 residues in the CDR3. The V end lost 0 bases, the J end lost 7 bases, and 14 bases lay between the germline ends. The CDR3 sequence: CASSLVSVRGNEQFF. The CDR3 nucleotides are TGCGCCAGCAGCTTGGTTTCGGTCAGGGGTAATGAGCAGTTCTTC.

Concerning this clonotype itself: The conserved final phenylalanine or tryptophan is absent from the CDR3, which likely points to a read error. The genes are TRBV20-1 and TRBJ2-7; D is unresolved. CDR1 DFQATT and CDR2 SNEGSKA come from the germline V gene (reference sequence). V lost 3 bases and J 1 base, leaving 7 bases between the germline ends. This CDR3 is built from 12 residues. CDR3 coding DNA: TGCAGTGCTAGGGACGTATCCTACGAGCAGTACTTA. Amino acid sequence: CSARDVSYEQYL.

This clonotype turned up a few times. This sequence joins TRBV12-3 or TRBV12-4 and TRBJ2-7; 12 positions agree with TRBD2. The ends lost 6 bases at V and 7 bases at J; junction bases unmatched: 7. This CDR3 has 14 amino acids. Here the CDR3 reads CASSVGLAGLEQYF. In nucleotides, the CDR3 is TGTGCCAGCAGCGTTGGACTAGCGGGGCTTGAGCAGTACTTC.

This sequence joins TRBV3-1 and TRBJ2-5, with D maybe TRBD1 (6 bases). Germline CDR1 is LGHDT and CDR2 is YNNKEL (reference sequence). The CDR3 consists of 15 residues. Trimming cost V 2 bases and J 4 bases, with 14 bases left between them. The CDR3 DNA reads TGTGCCAGCAGCCAAAGTCAGGGGTATCGAGAGACCCAGTACTTC. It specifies CASSQSQGYRETQYF.

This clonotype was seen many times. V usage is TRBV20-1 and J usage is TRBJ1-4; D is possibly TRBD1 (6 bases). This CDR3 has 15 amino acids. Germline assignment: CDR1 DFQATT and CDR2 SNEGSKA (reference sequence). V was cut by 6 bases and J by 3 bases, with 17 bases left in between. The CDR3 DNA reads TGCAGTGCCAGTCACTTCAGGGGAGCTAATGAAAAACTGTTTTTT. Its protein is CSASHFRGANEKLFF.

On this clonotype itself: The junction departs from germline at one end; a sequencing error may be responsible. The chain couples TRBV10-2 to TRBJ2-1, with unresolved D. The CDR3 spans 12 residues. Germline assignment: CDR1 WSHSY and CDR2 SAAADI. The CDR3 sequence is CASSESYNEQFF. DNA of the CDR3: TGCGCCAGCAGTGAATCCTATAATGAGCAGTTCTTC.

The CDR3 protein is CASSYDGGGASFYNEQFF. Here the CDR3 DNA reads TGTGCCAGCAGTTACGACGGCGGGGGGGCGTCGTTCTACAATGAGCAGTTCTTC. The chain links TRBV6-5 to TRBJ2-1, with 9 bases matching TRBD2. Germline CDR1 reads MNHEY; CDR2 reads SVGAGI. There are 18 residues in the CDR3. Unmatched junction bases numbered 11, after V lost 2 bases and J lost 3 bases.

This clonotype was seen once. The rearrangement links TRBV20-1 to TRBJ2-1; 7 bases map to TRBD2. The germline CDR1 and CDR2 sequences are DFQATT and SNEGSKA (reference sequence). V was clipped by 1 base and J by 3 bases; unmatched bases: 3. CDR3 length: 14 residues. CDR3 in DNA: TGCAGTGCTAGAGGGACTAGGATCTACAATGAGCAGTTCTTC. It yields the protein CSARGTRIYNEQFF.

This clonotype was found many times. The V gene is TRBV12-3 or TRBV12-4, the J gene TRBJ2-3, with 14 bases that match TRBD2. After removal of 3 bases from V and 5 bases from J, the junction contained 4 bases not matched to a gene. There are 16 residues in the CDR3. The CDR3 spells CASSFPGTSGRDTQYF. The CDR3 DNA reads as TGTGCCAGCAGTTTCCCCGGGACTAGCGGGAGAGATACGCAGTATTTT.

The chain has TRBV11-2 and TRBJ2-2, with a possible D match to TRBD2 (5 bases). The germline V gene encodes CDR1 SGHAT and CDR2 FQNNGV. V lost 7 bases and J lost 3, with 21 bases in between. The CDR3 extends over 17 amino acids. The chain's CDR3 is CASTQTRRGLDTGELFF. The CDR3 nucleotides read TGTGCCAGCACCCAGACAAGACGCGGACTCGACACCGGGGAGCTGTTTTTT.

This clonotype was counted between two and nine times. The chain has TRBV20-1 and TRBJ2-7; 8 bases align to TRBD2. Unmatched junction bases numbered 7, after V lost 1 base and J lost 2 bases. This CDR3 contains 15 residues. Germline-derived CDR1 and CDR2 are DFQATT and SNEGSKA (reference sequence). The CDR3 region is CSARGELAGTYEQYF. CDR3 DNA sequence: TGCAGTGCTAGAGGAGAGCTAGCGGGTACCTACGAGCAGTACTTC.

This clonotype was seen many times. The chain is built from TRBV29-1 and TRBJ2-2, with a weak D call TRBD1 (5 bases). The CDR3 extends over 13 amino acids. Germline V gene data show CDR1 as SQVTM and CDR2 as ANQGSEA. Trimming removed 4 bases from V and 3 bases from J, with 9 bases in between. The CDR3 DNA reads TGCAGCGTTGGAAGACAGTACACCGGGGAGCTGTTTTTT. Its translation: CSVGRQYTGELFF.

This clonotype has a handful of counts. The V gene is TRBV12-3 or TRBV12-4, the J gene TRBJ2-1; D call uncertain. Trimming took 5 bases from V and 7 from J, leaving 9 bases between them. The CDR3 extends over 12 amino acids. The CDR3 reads CASSAPGNEQFF. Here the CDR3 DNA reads TGTGCCAGCAGTGCCCCCGGGAATGAGCAGTTCTTC.

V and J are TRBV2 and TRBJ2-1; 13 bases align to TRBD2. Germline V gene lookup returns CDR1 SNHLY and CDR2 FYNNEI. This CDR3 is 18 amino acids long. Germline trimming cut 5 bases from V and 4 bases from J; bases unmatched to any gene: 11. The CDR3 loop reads CASSYGLAGVVLYNEQFF. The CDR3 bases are TGTGCCAGCAGTTATGGACTAGCGGGAGTTGTTTTATACAATGAGCAGTTCTTC. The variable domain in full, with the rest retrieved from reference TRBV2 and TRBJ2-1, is EPEVTQTPSHQVTQMGQEVILRCVPISNHLYFYWYRQILGQKVEFLVSFYNNEISEKSEIFDDQFSVERPDGSNFTLKIRSTKLEDSAMYFCASSYGLAGVVLYNEQFFGPGTRLTVL.

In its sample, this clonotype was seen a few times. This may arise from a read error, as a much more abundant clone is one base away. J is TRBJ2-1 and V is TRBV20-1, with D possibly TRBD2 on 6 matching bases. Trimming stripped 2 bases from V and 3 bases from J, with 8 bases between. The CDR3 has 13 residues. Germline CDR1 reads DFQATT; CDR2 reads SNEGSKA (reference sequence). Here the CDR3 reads CSARQTSYNEQFF. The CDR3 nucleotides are TGCAGTGCTAGACAGACTAGCTACAATGAGCAGTTCTTC.

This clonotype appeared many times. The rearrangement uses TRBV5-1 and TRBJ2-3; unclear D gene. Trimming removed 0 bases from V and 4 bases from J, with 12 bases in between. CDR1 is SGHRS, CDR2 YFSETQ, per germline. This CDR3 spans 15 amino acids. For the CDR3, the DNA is TGCGCCAGCAGCTTGGTAACTAATCCCGCAGATACGCAGTATTTT. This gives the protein CASSLVTNPADTQYF.

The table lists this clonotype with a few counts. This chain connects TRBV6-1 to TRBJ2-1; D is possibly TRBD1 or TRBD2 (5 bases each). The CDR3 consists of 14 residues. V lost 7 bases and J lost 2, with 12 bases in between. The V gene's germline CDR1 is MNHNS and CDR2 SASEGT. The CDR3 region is CASTWDGTYNEQFF. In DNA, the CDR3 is TGTGCCAGCACATGGGACGGTACCTACAATGAGCAGTTCTTC.